Listed here are 16 T cell receptor beta chains from one sample, sequenced in a study of response to subunit inactivated influenza vaccine. Using its own MiXCR run on the RT-PCR reads, TCRdb lists one record per CDR3 protein. This sample carries more than 450,000 distinct CDR3 sequences, 6.5% to 8% of them seen once, and the ten largest clones take under 15%. Sequenced material: PBMCs from blood, taken 23 months after vaccination. Every receptor here comes from a man aged 50-75 years who received an inactivated influenza vaccine.

This clonotype occurred a few times. The rearrangement links TRBV12-3 or TRBV12-4 to TRBJ2-6, with a weak D call TRBD2 (6 bases). This CDR3 has 15 residues. Trimming pared 8 bases from V and 2 bases from J, leaving 13 bases between. Written as DNA, the CDR3 is TGTGCCAGCGGGCCGGAGGGCCCTGGGGCCAACGTCCTGACTTTC. The encoded protein is CASGPEGPGANVLTF.

This clonotype has a count of ten or more. The rearrangement links TRBV7-7 to TRBJ2-3, with 8 bases matching TRBD1. Germline V gene lookup returns CDR1 SSHAT and CDR2 FNYEAQ (reference sequence). V lost 5 bases to trimming and J lost 6 bases; unmatched junction nucleotides: 13. The CDR3 length is 16 residues. The CDR3: CASSPITGTGPDTQYF. The CDR3 DNA reads TGTGCCAGCAGCCCGATAACCGGGACAGGTCCGGATACGCAGTATTTT.

This clonotype occurred many times. The rearrangement joins TRBV20-1 to TRBJ2-7; a weak D match, TRBD2 (5 bases). From germline, CDR1 is DFQATT and CDR2 SNEGSKA (reference sequence). This CDR3 has 15 residues. The V end was cut by 0 bases, the J end by 4 bases, with 16 bases between. For the CDR3, the DNA is TGCAGTGCTAGAGACGGGAAGACGGGCGGGTACGAGCAGTACTTC. As protein: CSARDGKTGGYEQYF.

This clonotype was observed at least ten times. The chain links TRBV11-2 to TRBJ2-7, with D perhaps TRBD1 (6 bases). There are 13 residues in the CDR3. Germline lookup yields CDR1 SGHAT and CDR2 FQNNGV. Trimming removed 1 base from V and 8 bases from J, with 12 bases in between. In nucleotides, the CDR3 is TGTGCCAGCAGCTTAGGACAGGAGACCAAGCAGTACTTC. This gives the protein CASSLGQETKQYF.

This clonotype was recorded many times. The gene calls are TRBV20-1 and TRBJ2-1; the match to TRBD2 covers 14 bases. The V and J ends lost 1 base and 3 bases, in that order; junction bases with no gene match: 8. The CDR3 consists of 18 residues. CDR1 and CDR2 (germline): DFQATT, SNEGSKA (reference sequence). The CDR3 nucleotides read TGCAGTGCTAGAGGAGATCCGGGACTAGCGGGAGACTACAATGAGCAGTTCTTC. Encoded protein: CSARGDPGLAGDYNEQFF.

This chain uses TRBV20-1 with TRBJ2-5; perhaps TRBD2 as D (6 bases). Deletions cut 0 bases from V and 5 bases from J, with 16 bases between. The CDR3 has 15 amino acids. From germline, CDR1 is DFQATT and CDR2 SNEGSKA (reference sequence). CDR3 in amino acids: CSARDPGLRRETQYF. CDR3 DNA: TGCAGTGCTAGAGATCCGGGACTTAGGCGGGAGACCCAGTACTTC.

The table lists this clonotype with a few counts. The V call is TRBV6-2 or TRBV6-3, the J call TRBJ2-5; 7 bases agree with TRBD1. The CDR3 totals 15 residues. Looked up from germline, CDR1 is MNHEY and CDR2 is SVGEGT. V was clipped by 6 bases and J by 7 bases; unmatched bases: 14. CDR3 protein: CASRPRDSQDGTQYF. The DNA for the CDR3 is TGTGCCAGCAGACCTCGGGACAGTCAGGATGGGACCCAGTACTTC.

This clonotype was detected only a few times. The chain couples TRBV7-9 to TRBJ2-3, with 7 bases that match TRBD1. With V trimmed by 5 bases and J by 4 bases, 6 bases remained unmatched. In germline, CDR1 is SEHNR, CDR2 FQNEAQ (reference sequence). This CDR3 is 14 amino acids long. The CDR3, as DNA: TGTGCCAGCAGCCAGGACAGGAACTCAGATACGCAGTATTTT. Encoded protein: CASSQDRNSDTQYF.

This clonotype was seen more than once but under ten times. The chain carries TRBV5-1 and TRBJ2-1; D unresolved. CDR3 length: 15 amino acids. The V end lost 4 bases, the J end lost 4 bases, and 15 bases lay between the germline ends. Germline lookup yields CDR1 SGHRS and CDR2 YFSETQ. CDR3: CASSPCTELYNEQFF. The CDR3 DNA reads as TGCGCCAGCAGCCCCTGCACGGAACTATACAATGAGCAGTTCTTC.

The chain employs TRBV20-1 and TRBJ1-2; unclear D gene. V gave up 1 base and J gave up 8 bases, with 14 bases separating them. CDR1 is DFQATT and CDR2 is SNEGSKA in the germline V gene (reference sequence). CDR3 length equals 13 residues. The CDR3 DNA sequence: TGCAGTGCTAGAGCCCCCCCAACGGGCGGCTACACCTTC. This gives the protein CSARAPPTGGYTF.

A few counts support this clonotype. The J gene is TRBJ2-7, the V gene TRBV5-1; TRBD2 is a possible D gene (5 bases). The CDR3 totals 14 residues. Trimming took off 2 bases at V and 7 bases at J, with 16 bases between the two ends. Germline loops: CDR1 SGHRS, CDR2 YFSETQ. The CDR3 region has the DNA TGCGCCAGCAGCTTTTCCCCAACGTGGGAGGAGCAGTACTTC. Amino acids: CASSFSPTWEEQYF.

This clonotype was counted only a few times. This chain uses TRBV7-8 with TRBJ2-7; the D is unclear. Germline V gene lookup returns CDR1 SGHVS and CDR2 FQNEAQ. The CDR3 has 16 residues. Trimming cost V 0 bases and J 6 bases, with 18 bases left between them. The CDR3 spells CASSLAYRQSTVEQYF. For the CDR3, the DNA is TGTGCCAGCAGCTTAGCTTACAGACAATCTACGGTCGAGCAGTACTTC.

V gene TRBV29-1 combines with J gene TRBJ1-2; D might be TRBD1 (5 bases). Germline lookup yields CDR1 SQVTM and CDR2 ANQGSEA. Trimming shortened V by 6 bases and J by 4 bases, and 15 bases separated the two germline ends. The length of the CDR3 is 13 residues. The CDR3 nucleotides read TGCAGCGTCGGGATAGGGGATGGCTATGGCTACACCTTC. Encoded protein: CSVGIGDGYGYTF.

With respect to this clonotype: The junction does not match germline at one end; this may be a read error. The V call is TRBV11-1, the J call TRBJ2-5; TRBD2 is a possible D gene (5 bases). Per the germline V gene, CDR1 is SGHAT and CDR2 is FQDESV (reference sequence). The CDR3 totals 15 residues. DNA for the CDR3: TGTGCCAGAAGCTTAGGAAGCGGTACTAAAGAGACCCAGTACTTC. As protein: CARSLGSGTKETQYF.

This clonotype has only a few counts. The chain uses TRBV4-3 and TRBJ1-1, with a weak D call TRBD1 (5 bases). CDR3 length: 15 amino acids. Germline CDR1 reads LGHNA; CDR2 reads YSLEER. V gave up 0 bases and J gave up 1 base, with 9 bases separating them. The CDR3 protein is CASSQDYGQNTEAFF. DNA for the CDR3: TGCGCCAGCAGCCAAGATTACGGACAGAACACTGAAGCTTTCTTT.

This clonotype was found a few times. This chain uses TRBV20-1 with TRBJ1-4; D gene ambiguous. CDR3 size: 14 residues. CDR1 is DFQATT and CDR2 is SNEGSKA in the germline V gene (reference sequence). The V and J ends lost 5 bases and 0 bases respectively, with 10 bases between them. CDR3 region: CSAPVFATNEKLFF. In DNA form, the CDR3 reads TGCAGTGCTCCGGTCTTTGCAACTAATGAAAAACTGTTTTTT.